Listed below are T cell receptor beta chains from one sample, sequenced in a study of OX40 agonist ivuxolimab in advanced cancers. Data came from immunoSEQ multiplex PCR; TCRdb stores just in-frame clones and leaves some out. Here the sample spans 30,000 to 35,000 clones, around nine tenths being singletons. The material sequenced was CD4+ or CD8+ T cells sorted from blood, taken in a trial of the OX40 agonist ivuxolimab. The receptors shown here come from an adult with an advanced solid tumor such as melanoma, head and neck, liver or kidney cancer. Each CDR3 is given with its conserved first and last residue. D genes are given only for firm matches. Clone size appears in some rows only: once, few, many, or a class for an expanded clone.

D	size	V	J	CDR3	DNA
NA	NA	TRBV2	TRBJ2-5	CASLTPRGEETQYF	TGTGCCAGCCTTACCCCGAGGGGGGAAGAGACCCAGTACTTC
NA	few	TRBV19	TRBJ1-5	CASSSWDSNQPQHF	TGTGCCAGTAGTTCCTGGGACAGCAATCAGCCCCAGCATTTT
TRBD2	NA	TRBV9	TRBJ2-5	CASSPTSGGGQETQYF	TGTGCCAGCAGCCCGACTAGCGGAGGGGGTCAAGAGACCCAGTACTTC
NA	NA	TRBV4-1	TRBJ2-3	CASSQVGGGGTDTQYF	TGCGCCAGCAGCCAAGTTGGCGGTGGGGGGACAGATACGCAGTATTTT
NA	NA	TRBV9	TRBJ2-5	CASSPQGGEETQYF	TGTGCCAGCAGCCCTCAAGGGGGAGAAGAGACCCAGTACTTC
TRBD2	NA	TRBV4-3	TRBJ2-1	CASSPHIAGGINEQFF	TGCGCCAGCAGCCCTCATATAGCGGGAGGTATCAATGAGCAGTTCTTC
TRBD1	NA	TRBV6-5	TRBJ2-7	CASSSDRGYEQYF	TGTGCCAGCAGTAGCGACAGGGGTTACGAGCAGTACTTC
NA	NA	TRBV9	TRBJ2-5	CASSVGRTVDQETQYF	TGTGCCAGCAGCGTAGGGCGGACAGTCGACCAAGAGACCCAGTACTTC
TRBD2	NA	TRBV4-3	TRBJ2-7	CASSQVAGHPSEQYF	TGCGCCAGCAGCCAAGTAGCGGGACACCCCTCCGAGCAGTACTTC
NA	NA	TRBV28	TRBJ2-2	CASSLPLGTDYTGELFF	TGTGCCAGCAGTTTACCTCTCGGGACCGACTACACCGGGGAGCTGTTTTTT
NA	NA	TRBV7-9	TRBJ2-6	CASSGRVGEGGANVLTF	TGTGCCAGCAGCGGACGTGTCGGGGAAGGTGGGGCCAACGTCCTGACTTTC
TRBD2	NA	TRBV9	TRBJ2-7	CASTLGGASYEQYF	TGTGCCAGCACCCTGGGAGGGGCTTCCTACGAGCAGTACTTC
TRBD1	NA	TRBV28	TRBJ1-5	CASSSLLTGQPQHF	TGTGCCAGCAGTTCCCTTCTGACAGGGCAGCCCCAGCATTTT
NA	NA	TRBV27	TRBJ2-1	CASSPWDLWGEQFF	TGTGCCAGCAGTCCCTGGGACCTCTGGGGCGAGCAGTTCTTC
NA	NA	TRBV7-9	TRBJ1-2	CDTGTTPPWDGYTF	TGTGATACTGGGACAACACCACCGTGGGATGGCTACACCTTC
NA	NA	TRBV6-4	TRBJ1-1	CASSPTAARAEAFF	TGTGCCAGCAGCCCGACAGCGGCCAGGGCAGAAGCTTTCTTT
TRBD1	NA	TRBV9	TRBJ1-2	CASSVDGQGVYGYTF	TGTGCCAGCAGCGTAGATGGGCAGGGGGTCTATGGCTACACCTTC
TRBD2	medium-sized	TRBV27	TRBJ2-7	CASSLAGTSGPYEQYF	TGTGCCAGCAGTCTCGCCGGGACTAGCGGACCCTACGAGCAGTACTTC
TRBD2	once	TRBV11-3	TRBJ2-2	CASSHGTSGTGELFF	TGTGCCAGCAGCCACGGGACTAGCGGGACCGGGGAGCTGTTTTTT
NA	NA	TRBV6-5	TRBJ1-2	CASSGDFYGYTF	TGTGCCAGCAGTGGAGATTTTTATGGCTACACCTTC
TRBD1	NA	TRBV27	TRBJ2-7	CASSWGQGQEQYF	TGTGCCAGCAGTTGGGGACAGGGGCAGGAGCAGTACTTC
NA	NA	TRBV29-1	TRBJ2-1	CSVVDMTPWPFF	TGCAGCGTTGTGGATATGACTCCATGGCCCTTCTTC
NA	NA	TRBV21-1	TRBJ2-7	CASSKARASSYEQYF	TGTGCCAGCAGCAAAGCGCGGGCGAGCTCCTACGAGCAGTACTTC
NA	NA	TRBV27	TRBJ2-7	CASSPSWAGYEQYF	TGTGCCAGCAGCCCCTCGTGGGCGGGCTACGAGCAGTACTTC
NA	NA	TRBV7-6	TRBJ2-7	CASSLGANSYEQYF	TGTGCCAGCAGCCTCGGGGCCAACTCCTACGAGCAGTACTTC
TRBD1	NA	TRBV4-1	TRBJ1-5	CASSHRTGGGQPQHF	TGCGCCAGCAGCCACAGGACAGGGGGAGGTCAGCCCCAGCATTTT
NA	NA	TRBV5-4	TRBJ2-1	CASRRDSHNEQFF	TGTGCCAGCAGGCGGGACAGCCACAATGAGCAGTTCTTC
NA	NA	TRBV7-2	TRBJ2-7	CASSLSLAAEQYF	TGTGCCAGCAGCTTAAGTCTGGCAGCAGAGCAGTACTTC
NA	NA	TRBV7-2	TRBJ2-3	CASSLDYRSYF	TGTGCCAGCAGCTTAGACTATAGATCGTATTTT